This record concerns one TCR beta chain sequence. Using immunoSEQ multiplex PCR, the repertoire was profiled, and TCRdb retains in-frame clones only, with some absent. Of over 200,000 clones listed, 92% are singletons. These data are taken from a study of blood T cell repertoires in COVID-19. Study-level background: Samples of COVID-19 (acute and convalescent) were obtained from the United States, Italy and Spain.

Enrolled during active infection, Seattle patients were then followed longitudinally. CDR3 size: 15 residues. From germline, CDR1 is SGHAT and CDR2 FQNNGV. V shed 2 bases and J shed 3 bases, with 14 bases lying between them. V and J are TRBV11-2 and TRBJ2-7; D is unclear. This receptor was taken from a man aged 55 to 70 with COVID-19, enrolled during active disease. Sequenced material: peripheral blood. DNA for the CDR3: TGTGCCAGCAGCTTAAGTCGGTCAGGCGTCTACGAGCAGTACTTC. The encoded protein is CASSLSRSGVYEQYF.